A selection of T cell receptor beta chains follows, all from one sample in a study of Graves' ophthalmopathy and Graves' hyperthyroidism. TCRdb reprocessed the multiplex PCR reads via MiXCR and lists one record per CDR3 protein. The sample lists about half a million distinct CDR3 sequences, approximately 14% occurring once. The sequenced sample consisted of blood. The receptor source for this set is a woman aged 25 to 39 with Graves' ophthalmopathy. Each CDR3 is given with its conserved first and last residue. D genes are given only for firm matches. Not all rows give a size; the values are once, few, many and, for expanded clones, a class.

J gene | clone size | CDR3 length | V gene | D gene | CDR3 DNA | CDR3 protein
TRBJ2-4 | few | 13 | TRBV3-1 | . | TGTGCCAGCAGCCAGGGACCGCAACCAACTGAGTACTTC | CASSQGPQPTEYF
TRBJ1-6 | many | 14 | TRBV19 | . | TGTGCCAGTAGCCCTACAGGGAATAATTCACCCCTCCACTTT | CASSPTGNNSPLHF
TRBJ2-7 | many | 16 | TRBV27 | . | TGTGCCAGCAGTCCATGGGGGGGGCGGCGAAGGTACGAGCAGTACTTC | CASSPWGGRRRYEQYF
TRBJ1-1 | . | 14 | TRBV3-1 | . | TGTGCCAGCAGCAAGGGGGGGAGTCGAACTGAAGCTTTCTTT | CASSKGGSRTEAFF
TRBJ2-2 | . | 16 | TRBV27 | . | TGTGCCAGCAGTTTAGGAGGGGGGGCGCGGGGCGGGGAGCTGTTTTTT | CASSLGGGARGGELFF
TRBJ1-1 | . | 13 | TRBV6-2/TRBV6-3 | . | TGTGCCAGCAGTTACTCCCCAGGGGTCTGGGCTTTCTTT | CASSYSPGVWAFF
TRBJ1-1 | many | 14 | TRBV30 | TRBD1 | TGTGCCTGGGCCAGGGGGCAAAGGAACACTGAAGCTTTCTTT | CAWARGQRNTEAFF
TRBJ2-5 | many | 17 | TRBV7-3 | . | TGTGCCAGCAGCCCAACCGGGTCCACATTGGGGAAAGAGACCCAGTACTTC | CASSPTGSTLGKETQYF
TRBJ2-5 | many | 14 | TRBV7-3 | . | TGTGCCAGCAGCTTAAGAGGGCCCTGGGAGACCCAGTACTTC | CASSLRGPWETQYF
TRBJ2-7 | many | 15 | TRBV27 | . | TGTGCCAGCAGGTTCAGCGCGGCAAAGACCTACGAGCAGTACTTC | CASRFSAAKTYEQYF
TRBJ1-1 | many | 13 | TRBV25-1 | . | TGTGCCAGCAAAGGACGGTTGGAACCTGAAGCTTTCTTT | CASKGRLEPEAFF
TRBJ2-7 | few | 15 | TRBV6-1 | TRBD1 | TGTGCCAGCAGTACCCTAGGGACAGGTCTGCACGAGCAGTACTTC | CASSTLGTGLHEQYF
TRBJ1-5 | many | 14 | TRBV12-3/TRBV12-4 | . | TGTGCCAGCAGTTTAGCAGGGGGGAATCAGCCCCAGCATTTT | CASSLAGGNQPQHF
TRBJ1-4 | . | 13 | TRBV30 | . | TGTGCCTGGAGTCGCGAAAGGATCGAAAAACTGTTTTTT | CAWSRERIEKLFF
TRBJ1-5 | . | 14 | TRBV4-2 | . | TGTGCCAGCAGCCACGGGACGGGCAATCAGCCCCAGCATTTT | CASSHGTGNQPQHF
TRBJ1-6 | many | 16 | TRBV6-5 | . | TGTGCCAGCAGTTACAATCTCTTAGGGGGAAATTCACCCCTCCACTTT | CASSYNLLGGNSPLHF
TRBJ1-6 | many | 13 | TRBV5-1 | . | TGCGCCAGCAGCTTGTCAGAGAATTCACCCCTCCACTTT | CASSLSENSPLHF
TRBJ2-7 | many | 14 | TRBV6-5 | TRBD2 | TGTGCCAGCTCTGGACTAGCGGGATCCGTCGAGCAGTACTTC | CASSGLAGSVEQYF
TRBJ1-1 | . | 12 | TRBV20-1 | . | TGCAGTGCTGACCAGGGGAACACTGAAGCTTTCTTT | CSADQGNTEAFF
TRBJ1-1 | many | 15 | TRBV24-1 | . | TGTGCCACCAGTGATTCCACCAAGACAGAGTTGGAGGCTTTCTTT | CATSDSTKTELEAFF
TRBJ1-1 | many | 15 | TRBV6-5 | TRBD1 | TGTGCCAGCAGTTACCTCGGGACAGGGAACACTGAAGCTTTCTTT | CASSYLGTGNTEAFF
TRBJ1-2 | many | 15 | TRBV6-1 | . | TGTGCCAGCAGTGAAGCAAGGGTCCCCGACTATGGCTACACCTTC | CASSEARVPDYGYTF
TRBJ2-5 | many | 13 | TRBV12-3/TRBV12-4 | TRBD2 | TGTGCCAGCAGCGTAGAGCGGGGTACGACCCAGTACTTC | CASSVERGTTQYF
TRBJ1-6 | many | 15 | TRBV5-1 | TRBD1 | TGCGCCAGCAACTCCCGGGACAGCTATAATTCACCCCTCCACTTT | CASNSRDSYNSPLHF
TRBJ2-4 | many | 14 | TRBV7-8 | TRBD1 | TGTGCCAGCAGCGAGACCGGGACAGGGAACATTCAGTACTTC | CASSETGTGNIQYF
TRBJ2-7 | many | 15 | TRBV2 | TRBD1 | TGTGCCAGTGAGCCTACGAGGGGGCAATCCTACGAGCAGTACTTC | CASEPTRGQSYEQYF
TRBJ1-1 | many | 16 | TRBV4-1 | TRBD1 | TGCGCCAGCAGCCATACTCTACAGGGGGCGAACACTGAAGCTTTCTTT | CASSHTLQGANTEAFF
TRBJ1-2 | many | 15 | TRBV6-5 | TRBD1 | TGTGCCAGCAGTTCCCGGGACAGGGGGCAATATGGCTACACCTTC | CASSSRDRGQYGYTF
TRBJ2-7 | few | 16 | TRBV4-1 | TRBD1 | TGCGCCAGCAGCCACCCCCCCGGGACAGGGGACTACGAGCAGTACTTC | CASSHPPGTGDYEQYF
TRBJ2-5 | many | 13 | TRBV6-5 | . | TGTGCCAGCAGTTACTCGTATCAAGAGACCCAGTACTTC | CASSYSYQETQYF
TRBJ2-4 | . | 20 | TRBV4-1 | TRBD2 | TGCGCCAGCAGCCAAGATCCTCACCTAATAGGACTAGCGGGGGCAAACATTCAGTACTTC | CASSQDPHLIGLAGANIQYF
TRBJ1-1 | many | 14 | TRBV19 | . | TGTGCCAGTAGTATGGGCGGGGTGAACACTGAAGCTTTCTTT | CASSMGGVNTEAFF
TRBJ2-5 | many | 16 | TRBV6-1 | . | TGTGCCAGCAGTGGAATTGGGGGCTTACTCCAAGAGACCCAGTACTTC | CASSGIGGLLQETQYF
TRBJ1-6 | many | 12 | TRBV7-9 | . | TGTGCCAGCAGCTACCGGGATTCACCCCTCCACTTT | CASSYRDSPLHF
TRBJ2-7 | many | 17 | TRBV25-1 | . | TGTGCCAGCAGTGAAGGCTCCTGGAGCGTAGTCCCCTACGAGCAGTACTTC | CASSEGSWSVVPYEQYF
TRBJ2-2 | many | 16 | TRBV30 | . | TGTGCCTGGAGTGTACAGCGGGCTACGAACACCGGGGAGCTGTTTTTT | CAWSVQRATNTGELFF
TRBJ2-5 | many | 14 | TRBV11-2 | . | TGTGCCAGCAGCTTAGAGGGTAGGGCCAAGACCCAGTACTTC | CASSLEGRAKTQYF
TRBJ2-7 | . | 12 | TRBV6-5 | . | TGTGCCAGCAGTTACGGCCGTGGGGAGCAGTACTTC | CASSYGRGEQYF
TRBJ1-1 | many | 15 | TRBV19 | . | TGTGCCAGTAGTATAACTGGACATGGGGGGACTGAAGCTTTCTTT | CASSITGHGGTEAFF
TRBJ2-7 | . | 16 | TRBV4-1 | TRBD1 | TGCGCCAGCAGCCATGCCGGACAGGGAGACGACTACGAGCAGTACTTC | CASSHAGQGDDYEQYF
TRBJ2-5 | . | 16 | TRBV6-2/TRBV6-3 | TRBD2 | TGTGCCAGCAGTCACGGACTAGCGGGGGTCCAAGAGACCCAGTACTTC | CASSHGLAGVQETQYF
TRBJ1-6 | many | 9 | TRBV2 | . | TGTGCCAGCATTTCACCCCTCCACTTT | CASISPLHF
TRBJ2-2 | . | 16 | TRBV6-5 | TRBD2 | TGTGCCAGCAGTTACCGGGCGGGGGGGAACACCGGGGAGCTGTTTTTT | CASSYRAGGNTGELFF
TRBJ1-1 | many | 16 | TRBV25-1 | . | TGTGCCAGCAGTGCCCCTCCGGGAGGCTTGGACACTGAAGCTTTCTTT | CASSAPPGGLDTEAFF
TRBJ1-1 | many | 14 | TRBV30 | . | TGTGCCTGGAGTGCAGGATTGGGGAACACTGAAGCTTTCTTT | CAWSAGLGNTEAFF
TRBJ2-2 | many | 16 | TRBV12-3/TRBV12-4 | . | TGTGCCAGCAGTTTAATCGAGGGAGTGGGAACCGGGGAGCTGTTTTTT | CASSLIEGVGTGELFF
TRBJ2-1 | many | 17 | TRBV11-2 | TRBD2 | TGTGCCAGCAGCTCGCGGACTAGCGGGAGTCCATACAATGAGCAGTTCTTC | CASSSRTSGSPYNEQFF
TRBJ1-5 | many | 16 | TRBV27 | . | TGTGCCAGCAGTTTGGCCCCCCGGATGGGCAATCAGCCCCAGCATTTT | CASSLAPRMGNQPQHF
TRBJ1-5 | many | 13 | TRBV6-1 | . | TGTGCCAGCAGTGAACAGGGTTGGCAGCCCCAGCATTTT | CASSEQGWQPQHF
TRBJ2-7 | many | 15 | TRBV11-2 | . | TGTGCCAGCAGCTTAGAGGCGGTCGGGTCCTACGAGCAGTACTTC | CASSLEAVGSYEQYF
TRBJ1-2 | many | 14 | TRBV29-1 | . | TGCAGCGTTGAAGTGGACAGCCCGATCGGAGGCTACACCTTC | CSVEVDSPIGGYTF
TRBJ1-1 | many | 15 | TRBV5-1 | TRBD1 | TGCGCCAGCAGCATACAGGGGGTAGGGAACACTGAAGCTTTCTTT | CASSIQGVGNTEAFF
TRBJ2-7 | many | 13 | TRBV6-2/TRBV6-3 | . | TGTGCCAGCACTTCGACTGACCCCTACGAGCAGTACTTC | CASTSTDPYEQYF
TRBJ2-7 | many | 13 | TRBV5-1 | . | TGCGCCAGCAGCTTGGATGGGGGGCTCGAGCAGTACTTC | CASSLDGGLEQYF